This TCR beta chain was captured by sequencing in a study of regulatory T cells in long-lasting Graves disease. Time point defined: newly diagnosed GD, antithyroid drugs for less than 3 months. PBMC RNA served as the TCR library source. TCR beta libraries were built with iRepertoire HTBI primers and Arm-PCR of CDR3 regions. One entry per CDR3 protein results from TCRdb running MiXCR on the multiplex PCR reads. The profile shows some 220,000 distinct CDR3 sequences, 15% to 20% of them singletons. This clonotype was recorded many times. CDR3 size: 14 residues. Germline V gives CDR1 LNHNV, CDR2 YYDKDF (reference sequence). Between the trimmed V and J ends, which lost 0 bases and 0 bases, there was a span of 6 bases. A further study also used this sample, focusing on T cells in Graves' hyperthyroidism and ophthalmopathy.

This chain joins TRBV15 and TRBJ2-7; D is uncertain. The source was peripheral blood mononuclear cells (PBMCs), collected at new diagnosis, from a patient treated with antithyroid drugs. The TCR was taken from a woman aged 30 to 39 with Graves disease. This CDR3 is CATSREHTSYEQYF. The CDR3 DNA is TGTGCCACCAGCAGAGAACACACCTCCTACGAGCAGTACTTC.